This T cell receptor beta chain originates from a study of immune evolution from preneoplasia to lung adenocarcinoma. Overall study findings and caveats: T cell clonality was higher in KRAS-mutant than EGFR-mutant or wild-type nodules.

As for this clone: Its matching antigen is unknown.

The protocol was immunoSEQ multiplex PCR, while the TCRdb copy is restricted to in-frame clones and leaves out a portion. The table has 35,000 to 40,000 clones, roughly 74% seen once. The ends lost 4 bases at V and 4 bases at J; junction bases unmatched: 9. CDR3 length equals 15 residues. The germline V gene encodes CDR1 SQVTM and CDR2 ANQGSEA. This TCR was recovered from a person aged 55 to 70 with lung adenocarcinoma. Material for sequencing was FFPE invasive lung adenocarcinoma tissue. The chain joins TRBV29-1 to TRBJ2-3; the match to TRBD2 covers 9 bases. The CDR3 region is CSVGGAGGRADTQYF. The CDR3 DNA follows: TGCAGCGTTGGGGGAGCGGGAGGTCGGGCAGATACGCAGTATTTT.